At least ten counts were recorded for the clone carrying this TCR beta chain. The antigen is unknown. The sample is drawn from a study of T cells after posttransplantation cyclophosphamide. Findings and caveats of the study: Recipient CMV seropositivity and CMV reactivation strongly tracked TRB clonality. Tissue-infiltrating T cells from skin or gut overlapped little with blood T cells.

Peripheral blood was collected from the related graft donor on the marrow donation day. The germline gives CDR1 LNHDA, CDR2 SQIVND (reference sequence). There are 9 residues in the CDR3. V shed 9 bases and J shed 6 bases, with 6 bases lying between them. Only in-frame clones appear in the TCRdb table, and some are missing; sequencing was by immunoSEQ multiplex PCR. Singletons are absent from the sample, which has 12,000 or so clones. Sequencing used PBMCs. The genes are TRBV19 and TRBJ2-7; weak D call: TRBD1 (5 bases). The TCR was taken from a middle-aged woman in good health, CMV-negative, and a related stem cell transplant donor. Here the CDR3 DNA reads TGTGCCAGAGACAGCGAGCAGTACTTC. This codes for CARDSEQYF.